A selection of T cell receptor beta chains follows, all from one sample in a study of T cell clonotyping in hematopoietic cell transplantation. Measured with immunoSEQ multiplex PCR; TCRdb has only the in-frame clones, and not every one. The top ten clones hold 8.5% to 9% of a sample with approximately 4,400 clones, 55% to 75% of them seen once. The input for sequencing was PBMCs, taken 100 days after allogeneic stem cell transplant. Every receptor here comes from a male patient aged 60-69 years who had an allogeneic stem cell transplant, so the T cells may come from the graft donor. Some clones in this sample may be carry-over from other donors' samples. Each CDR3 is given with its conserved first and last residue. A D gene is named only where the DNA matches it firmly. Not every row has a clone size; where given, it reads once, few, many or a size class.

DNA: TGTGCCTGGAGTGTATCAGGGAATACTGTAGCTTTCTTT
CDR3: CAWSVSGNTVAFF
size: NA
V: TRBV30
D: NA
J: TRBJ1-1

DNA: TGTGCCAGCAGTTTATTGGGGACAGTTAACTATGGCTACACCTTC
CDR3: CASSLLGTVNYGYTF
size: NA
V: TRBV27
D: TRBD1
J: TRBJ1-2

DNA: TGTGCCTGGAGTGGGGACATTGTCAACTATGGCTACACCTTC
CDR3: CAWSGDIVNYGYTF
size: NA
V: TRBV30
D: NA
J: TRBJ1-2

DNA: TGCGCCAGCAGCCCAGGGACTAGCGGGAGGAACGAGCAGTACTTC
CDR3: CASSPGTSGRNEQYF
size: NA
V: TRBV4-3
D: TRBD2
J: TRBJ2-7

DNA: TGTGCCAGCAGCCCTATTTATAGCGGGAGTAGCACAGATACGCAGTATTTT
CDR3: CASSPIYSGSSTDTQYF
size: NA
V: TRBV5-6
D: TRBD2
J: TRBJ2-3

DNA: TGTGCCACCCGATCCGGACAGGGGTTCGACGAGCAGTACTTC
CDR3: CATRSGQGFDEQYF
size: NA
V: TRBV7-9
D: TRBD1
J: TRBJ2-7

DNA: TGTGCCTGGAGCCGACAGGTGGTGGGCTACACCTTC
CDR3: CAWSRQVVGYTF
size: NA
V: TRBV30
D: NA
J: TRBJ1-2

DNA: TGTGCCAGCAGTTCCCAGGGATACAATGAGCAGTTCTTC
CDR3: CASSSQGYNEQFF
size: NA
V: TRBV27
D: NA
J: TRBJ2-1

DNA: TGCGCCAGCAGCCAAGATATATCTCCGAATTCACCCCTCCACTTT
CDR3: CASSQDISPNSPLHF
size: few
V: TRBV4-3
D: NA
J: TRBJ1-6

DNA: TGTGCCAGCAGCTTAGATCAGGACGGAGATTCACCCCTCCACTTT
CDR3: CASSLDQDGDSPLHF
size: NA
V: TRBV11-2
D: NA
J: TRBJ1-6

DNA: TGTGCCAGCACCGTTAATGAAAAACTGTTTTTT
CDR3: CASTVNEKLFF
size: NA
V: TRBV6-5
D: NA
J: TRBJ1-4

DNA: TGCAGCGTCGAGGGTCACCCGGGGGGACTCGACTACGAGCAGTACTTC
CDR3: CSVEGHPGGLDYEQYF
size: NA
V: TRBV29-1
D: TRBD2
J: TRBJ2-7

DNA: TGTGCCATCAGTGAGTTTCCAGGGGGGCAGACTAGCGATGAGCAGTTCTTC
CDR3: CAISEFPGGQTSDEQFF
size: few
V: TRBV10-3
D: NA
J: TRBJ2-1

DNA: TGTGCCAGCAGCCTATACCGGACTAGGGGTATCGGGGAGCTGTTTTTT
CDR3: CASSLYRTRGIGELFF
size: once
V: TRBV2
D: TRBD2
J: TRBJ2-2

DNA: TGTGCCACCAGCGGTCGGGGGGTAGCGGGTTCGAACACCGGGGAGCTGTTTTTT
CDR3: CATSGRGVAGSNTGELFF
size: NA
V: TRBV15
D: TRBD2
J: TRBJ2-2

DNA: TGTGCCAGCAGTGATAGGGGATCGGGAAACACCATATATTTC
CDR3: CASSDRGSGNTIYF
size: NA
V: TRBV2
D: NA
J: TRBJ1-3

DNA: TGTGCCTGGAGAGCGGGTCCGGACAGGGGGAAATACGAGCAGTACTTC
CDR3: CAWRAGPDRGKYEQYF
size: NA
V: TRBV30
D: TRBD1
J: TRBJ2-7

DNA: TGTGCCAGCAGCCAAGGGGAGCGGGGGACGACAGATACGCAGTATTTT
CDR3: CASSQGERGTTDTQYF
size: NA
V: TRBV4-2
D: TRBD2
J: TRBJ2-3

DNA: TGTGCCAGTACCATCGATTTGGGGAACACTGAAGCTTTCTTT
CDR3: CASTIDLGNTEAFF
size: NA
V: TRBV19
D: NA
J: TRBJ1-1

DNA: TGTGCCAGCACTAAAAGAGGGGGCTCCCCCGGCTACACCTTC
CDR3: CASTKRGGSPGYTF
size: few
V: TRBV6-1
D: TRBD1
J: TRBJ1-2

DNA: TGCGCCAGCAGCCAAATACCCGCCGATAATGAAAAACTGTTTTTT
CDR3: CASSQIPADNEKLFF
size: NA
V: TRBV4-1
D: NA
J: TRBJ1-4

DNA: TGTGCCAGCAGCGTACAGGGTGCTAAGTCACCCCTCCACTTT
CDR3: CASSVQGAKSPLHF
size: NA
V: TRBV2
D: NA
J: TRBJ1-6

DNA: TGCAGTGCTAGAGGCGGAAGGGCCCAGCATTTT
CDR3: CSARGGRAQHF
size: NA
V: TRBV20-1
D: NA
J: TRBJ1-5

DNA: TGTGCCAGCAGTTACCAAGGGACTTTCGGCACAGATACGCAGTATTTT
CDR3: CASSYQGTFGTDTQYF
size: once
V: TRBV6-5
D: NA
J: TRBJ2-3

DNA: TGCGCCAGCAGCCAAGCGGGGGGGTGGAACACCGGGGAGCTGTTTTTT
CDR3: CASSQAGGWNTGELFF
size: NA
V: TRBV4-3
D: TRBD2
J: TRBJ2-2

DNA: TGTGCCAGTAGTTTGCGACTGAACACTGAAGCTTTCTTT
CDR3: CASSLRLNTEAFF
size: NA
V: TRBV19
D: NA
J: TRBJ1-1

DNA: TGCGCCAGCAGCTCCTCGGTCGGAGCCGGGACCTACTACAATGAGCAGTTCTTC
CDR3: CASSSSVGAGTYYNEQFF
size: NA
V: TRBV5-1
D: NA
J: TRBJ2-1

DNA: TGTGCCTGGACCCACAGGGGTCGTTGGAACACTGAAGCTTTCTTT
CDR3: CAWTHRGRWNTEAFF
size: few
V: TRBV30
D: TRBD1
J: TRBJ1-1

DNA: TGCGCCAGCTGTCCCGGACTAGCGGGTACAGATACGCAGTATTTT
CDR3: CASCPGLAGTDTQYF
size: few
V: TRBV5-1
D: TRBD2
J: TRBJ2-3

DNA: TGTGCCTGGAACAGACAGGGGGGTGGCAATCAGCCCCAGCATTTT
CDR3: CAWNRQGGGNQPQHF
size: NA
V: TRBV30
D: TRBD1
J: TRBJ1-5

DNA: TGTGCCTGTCTAGCGGGAGGACCCCACGAGCAGTACTTC
CDR3: CACLAGGPHEQYF
size: NA
V: TRBV30
D: TRBD2
J: TRBJ2-7

DNA: TGTGCCAGCAGACTGGGGACAGGGGGCTACGAGCAGTACTTC
CDR3: CASRLGTGGYEQYF
size: once
V: TRBV6-6
D: TRBD1
J: TRBJ2-7

DNA: TGTGCCAGCAGCCGACTGTATACGCAGTATTTT
CDR3: CASSRLYTQYF
size: NA
V: TRBV25-1
D: NA
J: TRBJ2-3

DNA: TGTGCCAGCAGCTTTGAGGGGAAGAACACTGAAGCTTTCTTT
CDR3: CASSFEGKNTEAFF
size: few
V: TRBV11-2
D: NA
J: TRBJ1-1

DNA: TGTGCCAGCAGGGAGACACTCTCCTATAATTCACCCCTCCACTTT
CDR3: CASRETLSYNSPLHF
size: NA
V: TRBV27
D: NA
J: TRBJ1-6

DNA: TGTGCCATCAGTGAGTCGAGGTGGGGCCCGTCGCAGTATTTT
CDR3: CAISESRWGPSQYF
size: NA
V: TRBV10-3
D: NA
J: TRBJ2-3

DNA: TGTGCCAGCAGCTTAGATGGTCGCGGGGACACCATATATTTT
CDR3: CASSLDGRGDTIYF
size: NA
V: TRBV7-2
D: NA
J: TRBJ1-3

DNA: TGTGCCAGCAGTCCGGACAGGGGGCAAAGCGGCTACACCTTC
CDR3: CASSPDRGQSGYTF
size: NA
V: TRBV27
D: TRBD1
J: TRBJ1-2

DNA: TGCAGCGTTAAGGAAAAATTGAGTGAAAAACTGTTTTTT
CDR3: CSVKEKLSEKLFF
size: NA
V: TRBV29-1
D: NA
J: TRBJ1-4

DNA: TGTGCCAGCAGCCCCGAGACAGGGGGCTATGGCTACACCTTC
CDR3: CASSPETGGYGYTF
size: NA
V: TRBV2
D: TRBD1
J: TRBJ1-2

DNA: TGTGCCAGCAGTACAGGGGCCGAGGAGCCCCAGCATTTT
CDR3: CASSTGAEEPQHF
size: NA
V: TRBV2
D: TRBD1
J: TRBJ1-5

DNA: TGTGCCAGCAGTGACAGTTATCAGCCCCAGCATTTT
CDR3: CASSDSYQPQHF
size: few
V: TRBV7-9
D: NA
J: TRBJ1-5

DNA: TGTGCCAGCAGTTACTCGCCGGGGGTCTACGAGCAGTACTTC
CDR3: CASSYSPGVYEQYF
size: NA
V: TRBV6-5
D: NA
J: TRBJ2-7

DNA: TGTGCCAGCAGATCGCAAAGGGGGGATGGAAACACCACATATTTT
CDR3: CASRSQRGDGNTTYF
size: NA
V: TRBV6-5
D: NA
J: TRBJ1-3

DNA: TGTGCCACCAGCAGGAGGAGTTTAGAGACCCCGGGGGAGCAGTACTTC
CDR3: CATSRRSLETPGEQYF
size: few
V: TRBV15
D: NA
J: TRBJ2-7

DNA: TGTGCCAGCAGTTCGGGACTAGCGGGAGCTTTGGATACGCAGTATTTT
CDR3: CASSSGLAGALDTQYF
size: once
V: TRBV27
D: TRBD2
J: TRBJ2-3

DNA: TGCGCCAGCAGCTTTAAGACAGGACACACCGGGGAGCTGTTTTTT
CDR3: CASSFKTGHTGELFF
size: NA
V: TRBV5-1
D: NA
J: TRBJ2-2

DNA: TGTGCCATCAGCGGAACAGGGAAAGATACGCAGTATTTT
CDR3: CAISGTGKDTQYF
size: NA
V: TRBV10-3
D: NA
J: TRBJ2-3

DNA: TGCAGCGCTTGTCCGGATGTCCAAGAGACCCAGTACTTC
CDR3: CSACPDVQETQYF
size: NA
V: TRBV29-1
D: NA
J: TRBJ2-5

DNA: TGCGCCAGCAGCTTAGATCGAAGCGACGAGCAGTACTTC
CDR3: CASSLDRSDEQYF
size: NA
V: TRBV11-3
D: NA
J: TRBJ2-7

DNA: TGCGCCAGCAGCCCTGGGACAGGGGGCATCGGAAACACCATATATTTT
CDR3: CASSPGTGGIGNTIYF
size: few
V: TRBV5-1
D: TRBD1
J: TRBJ1-3

DNA: TGTGCCAGCAGCTACCAATCTAAGCCTGGCTATGGCTACACCTTC
CDR3: CASSYQSKPGYGYTF
size: NA
V: TRBV2
D: NA
J: TRBJ1-2

DNA: TGTGCCAGCAGCTTGTCTTCCTACGAGCAGTACTTC
CDR3: CASSLSSYEQYF
size: few
V: TRBV5-6
D: NA
J: TRBJ2-7

DNA: TGTGCCAGCAGTTACTCGGCGGGGGGGAACAATCAGCCCCAGCATTTT
CDR3: CASSYSAGGNNQPQHF
size: NA
V: TRBV6-5
D: NA
J: TRBJ1-5

DNA: TGTGCCAGCAGTGATCGTTGGGATCAGCCCCAGCATTTT
CDR3: CASSDRWDQPQHF
size: NA
V: TRBV6-1
D: NA
J: TRBJ1-5